This TCR beta chain was captured by sequencing in a study of PD-1 blockade in mismatch repair-deficient tumors. About the research overall: Enrolled about 2012-2016, patients had progressing, pretreated mismatch repair-deficient cancers of 12 types.

Assay used: immunoSEQ multiplex PCR; TCRdb lists only in-frame clones, some missing. The sample holds approximately 23,000 clones, about 88% seen once. This sample comprised PBMCs, obtained before pembrolizumab treatment. The TCR originated in an adult with mismatch repair-deficient cancer.

The CDR3 sequence is CASRRGQGARYTGELFF. The CDR3 coding sequence is TGTGCCAGTAGGCGGGGACAGGGGGCGAGGTACACCGGGGAGCTGTTTTTT. The chain has TRBV19 and TRBJ2-2, with 12 nucleotides matching TRBD1. V was pared by 6 bases and J by 3 bases, with 8 bases of the junction left unmatched. This CDR3 spans 17 amino acids. CDR1 and CDR2 from the germline V gene are LNHDA and SQIVND (reference sequence). Drawing the rest from reference TRBV19 and TRBJ2-2, the complete variable domain is DGGITQSPKYLFRKEGQNVTLSCEQNLNHDAMYWYRQDPGQGLRLIYYSQIVNDFQKGDIAEGYSVSREKKESFPLTVTSAQKNPTAFYLCASRRGQGARYTGELFFGEGSRLTVL.